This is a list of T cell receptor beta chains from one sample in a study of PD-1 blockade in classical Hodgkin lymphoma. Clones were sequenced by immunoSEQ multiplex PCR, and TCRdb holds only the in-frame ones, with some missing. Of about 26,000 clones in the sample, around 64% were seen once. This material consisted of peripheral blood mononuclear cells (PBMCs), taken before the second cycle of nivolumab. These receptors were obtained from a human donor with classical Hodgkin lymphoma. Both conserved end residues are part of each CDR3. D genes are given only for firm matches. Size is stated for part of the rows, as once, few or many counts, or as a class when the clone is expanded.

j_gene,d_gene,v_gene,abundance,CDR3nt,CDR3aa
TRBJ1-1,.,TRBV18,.,TGTGCCAGCTCACCTTTTACGCGCCTGATCGAGGGTATAGGATCATCGAACACTGAAGCTTTCTTT,CASSPFTRLIEGIGSSNTEAFF
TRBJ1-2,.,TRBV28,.,TGTGCCAGCAGTTTGGCAGGGGATGACTATGGCTACACCTTC,CASSLAGDDYGYTF
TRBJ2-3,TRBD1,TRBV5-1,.,TGCGCCAGCAGCCTAGGGGGCCTAATCACAGATACGCAGTATTTT,CASSLGGLITDTQYF
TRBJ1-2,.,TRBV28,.,TGTGCCAGCAGTACTCGCTCCACGCCTCGGAGCTACACCTTC,CASSTRSTPRSYTF
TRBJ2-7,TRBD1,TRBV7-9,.,TGTGCCAGCAGCGTAGGACAGGGCTACGAGCAGTACTTC,CASSVGQGYEQYF
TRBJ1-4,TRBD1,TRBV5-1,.,TGCGCCAGCAGCTTGGTTGGGACAGGGGATGAAAAACTGTTTTTT,CASSLVGTGDEKLFF
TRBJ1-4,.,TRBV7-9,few,TGTGCCAGCAGCTTAGTCGCCGGGAAACTGTTTTTT,CASSLVAGKLFF
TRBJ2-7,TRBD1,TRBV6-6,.,TGTGCCAGCAGTTACGAAAGGGACAGAAAGAACGAGCAGTACTTC,CASSYERDRKNEQYF
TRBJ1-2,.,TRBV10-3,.,TGTGCCATCAGTACGACAGGTCCTTTCGATGGCTACACCTTC,CAISTTGPFDGYTF
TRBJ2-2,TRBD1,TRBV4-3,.,TGCGCCAGCAGCCAAGATATTACAGGGGGCACCGGGGAGCTGTTTTTT,CASSQDITGGTGELFF
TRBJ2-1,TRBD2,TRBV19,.,TGTGCCAGTAGTATCCGAACTAGCGGGAGGGCCTTAAATGAGCAGTTCTTC,CASSIRTSGRALNEQFF
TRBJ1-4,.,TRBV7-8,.,TGTGCCAGCAGCTTAGTCCCGGCGGTAGCAACTAATGAAAAACTGTTTTTT,CASSLVPAVATNEKLFF
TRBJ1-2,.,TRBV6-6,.,TGTGCCAGCAGTTACTACAGGGAAACTAACTATGGCTACACCTTC,CASSYYRETNYGYTF
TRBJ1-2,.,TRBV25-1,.,TGTGCCAGCTCCCCTCGGGGGACACCGAGCTATGGCTACACCTTC,CASSPRGTPSYGYTF
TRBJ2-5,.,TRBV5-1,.,TGCGCCAGCAGCTTGGGGGGCGGGGGCGCAGAGACCCAGTACTTC,CASSLGGGGAETQYF
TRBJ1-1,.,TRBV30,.,TGTGCCTGGAGTGGGGGCGTCTTTACTGAAGCTTTCTTT,CAWSGGVFTEAFF
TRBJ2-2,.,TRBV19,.,TGTGCCAGTAGTATTGGGCGGGGAGGTCCTCGCAGCGGGGAGCTGTTTTTT,CASSIGRGGPRSGELFF
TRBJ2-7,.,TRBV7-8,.,TGTGCCAGCAGCTATCGGAATTACTACGAGCAGTACTTC,CASSYRNYYEQYF
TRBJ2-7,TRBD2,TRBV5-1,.,TGCGCCAGCAGCCCGAGACTAGCGGGGGTATCCTACGAGCAGTACTTC,CASSPRLAGVSYEQYF
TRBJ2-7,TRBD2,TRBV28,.,TGTGCCAGCAGTTTCCATGGACTAGCGGGAGGGCCGGAGCAGTACTTC,CASSFHGLAGGPEQYF
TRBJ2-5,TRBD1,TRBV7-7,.,TGTGCCAGCAGCCCGGGGACAGGGCAAAAGACCCAGTACTTC,CASSPGTGQKTQYF
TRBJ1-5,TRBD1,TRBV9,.,TGTGCCAGCGCCCGTGAGGGGGCGAGCAATCAGCCCCAGCATTTT,CASAREGASNQPQHF
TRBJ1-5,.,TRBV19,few,TGTGCCAGTAGTATAGTCGCTCGGGCACTACTCCGGCAGCCCCAGCATTTT,CASSIVARALLRQPQHF
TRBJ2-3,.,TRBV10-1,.,TGCGCCAGCAGTGAGTCGACTCTCGCAGGCACAGATACGCAGTATTTT,CASSESTLAGTDTQYF
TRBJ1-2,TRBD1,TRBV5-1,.,TGCGCCAGCAGCTGGGGGAACACAGGGGTTAACTATGGCTACACCTTC,CASSWGNTGVNYGYTF
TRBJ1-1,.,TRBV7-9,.,TGTGCCAGCAGCTTAGACCGGACACTAACTGGTACTGAAGCTTTCTTT,CASSLDRTLTGTEAFF
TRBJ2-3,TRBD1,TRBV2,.,TGTGCCAGCAGTTACCGGACAGGGGGGGGAGATACGCAGTATTTT,CASSYRTGGGDTQYF
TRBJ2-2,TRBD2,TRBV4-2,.,TGTGCCAGCAGCCCTAGCGGGAGGGCCACCGGGGAGCTGTTTTTT,CASSPSGRATGELFF
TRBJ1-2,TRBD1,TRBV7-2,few,TGTGCCAGCAGCTTGGAGACAGGGGGCTTTGGTGGCTACACCTTC,CASSLETGGFGGYTF
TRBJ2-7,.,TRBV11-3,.,TGTGCCAGCAGCTTAGATACAGGGAGAACCTACGAGCAGTACTTC,CASSLDTGRTYEQYF
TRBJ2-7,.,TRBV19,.,TGTGCCAGTAGTACCTACTACGAGCAGTACTTC,CASSTYYEQYF
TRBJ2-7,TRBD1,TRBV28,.,TGTGCCAGCAGTTTCATGGGGACAGCCTCCTACGAGCAGTACTTC,CASSFMGTASYEQYF
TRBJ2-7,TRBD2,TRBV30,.,TGTGCCTGGAGTTTCCCGGGGACTACCGTCGAGCAGTACTTC,CAWSFPGTTVEQYF
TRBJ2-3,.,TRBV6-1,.,TGTGCCAGCATGCGACAGAGTATCACAGATACGCAGTATTTT,CASMRQSITDTQYF
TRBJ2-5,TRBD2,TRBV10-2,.,TGCGCCAGCAGCCAGACTAGCGGGGGCTCCAGTGAGACCCAGTACTTC,CASSQTSGGSSETQYF
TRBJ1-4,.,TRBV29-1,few,TGCAGCGTTGAATCTACTGGTAATGAAAAACTGTTTTTT,CSVESTGNEKLFF
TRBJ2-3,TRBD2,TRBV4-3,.,TGCGCCAGCAGCCAGGAGCACCCATCGGTAGCGGGGCAAGAAGATACGCAGTATTTT,CASSQEHPSVAGQEDTQYF
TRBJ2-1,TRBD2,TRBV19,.,TGTGCCAGTAGTATAGAGGCTAGCGGGAGTTTCAATGAGCAGTTCTTC,CASSIEASGSFNEQFF
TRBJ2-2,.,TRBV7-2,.,TGTGCCAGCAGCTCCTTCAGCGCCGGGGAGCTGTTTTTT,CASSSFSAGELFF
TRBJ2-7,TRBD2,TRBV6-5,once,TGTGCCAGCAGTACCGGGACTAGTATGTACGAGCAGTACTTC,CASSTGTSMYEQYF
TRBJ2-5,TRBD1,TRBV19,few,TGTGCCAGTAGTGTTGACAGGGGGGAGACCCAGTACTTC,CASSVDRGETQYF
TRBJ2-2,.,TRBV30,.,TGTGCCTGGAATGACAGGCCCACCGGGGAGCTGTTTTTT,CAWNDRPTGELFF
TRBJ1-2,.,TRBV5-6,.,TGTGCCAGCAGCACGGGACGGAGCTATGGCTACACCTTC,CASSTGRSYGYTF
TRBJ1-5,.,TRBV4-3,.,TGCGCCAGCAGCCAAGATCTTCGGGGGAATCAGCCCCAGCATTTT,CASSQDLRGNQPQHF
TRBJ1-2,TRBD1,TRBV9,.,TGTGCCAGCAGCGTAGGGGCAGGGGGCTATGGCTACACCTTC,CASSVGAGGYGYTF